This T cell receptor beta chain was sequenced for a study of T cell responses to AZD1222 COVID-19 vaccine. V shed 1 base, J shed 8 bases, and the junction held 8 bases outside the gene matches. The CDR3 runs to 16 residues. In germline, CDR1 is SGHDT, CDR2 YYEEEE. Generated by immunoSEQ multiplex PCR, the TCRdb table keeps only in-frame clones and is missing some. The sample lists some 190,000 clones; 80% to 95% were seen once. The specimen was peripheral blood, collected 28 days after the second AZD1222 dose. The rearrangement uses TRBV5-6 and TRBJ1-4; 10 bases line up with TRBD1. This TCR came from an adult who received the AZD1222 COVID-19 vaccine. The CDR3 loop reads CASSLMGTGVGEKLFF. The CDR3 DNA follows: TGTGCCAGCAGCTTGATGGGGACAGGGGTAGGGGAAAAACTGTTTTTT.